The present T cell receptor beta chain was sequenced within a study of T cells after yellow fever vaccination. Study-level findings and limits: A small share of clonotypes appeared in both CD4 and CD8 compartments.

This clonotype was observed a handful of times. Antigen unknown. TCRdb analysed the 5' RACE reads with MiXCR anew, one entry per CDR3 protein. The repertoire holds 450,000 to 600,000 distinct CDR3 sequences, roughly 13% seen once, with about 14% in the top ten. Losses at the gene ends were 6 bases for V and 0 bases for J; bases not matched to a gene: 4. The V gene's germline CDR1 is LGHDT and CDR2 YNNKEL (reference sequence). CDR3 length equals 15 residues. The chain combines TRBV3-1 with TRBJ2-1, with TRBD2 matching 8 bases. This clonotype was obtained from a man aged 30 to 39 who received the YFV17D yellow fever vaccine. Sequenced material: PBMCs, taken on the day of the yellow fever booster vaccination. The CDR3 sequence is CASRAGESSYNEQFF. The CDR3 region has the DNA TGTGCCAGCAGAGCGGGAGAGAGCTCCTACAATGAGCAGTTCTTC.